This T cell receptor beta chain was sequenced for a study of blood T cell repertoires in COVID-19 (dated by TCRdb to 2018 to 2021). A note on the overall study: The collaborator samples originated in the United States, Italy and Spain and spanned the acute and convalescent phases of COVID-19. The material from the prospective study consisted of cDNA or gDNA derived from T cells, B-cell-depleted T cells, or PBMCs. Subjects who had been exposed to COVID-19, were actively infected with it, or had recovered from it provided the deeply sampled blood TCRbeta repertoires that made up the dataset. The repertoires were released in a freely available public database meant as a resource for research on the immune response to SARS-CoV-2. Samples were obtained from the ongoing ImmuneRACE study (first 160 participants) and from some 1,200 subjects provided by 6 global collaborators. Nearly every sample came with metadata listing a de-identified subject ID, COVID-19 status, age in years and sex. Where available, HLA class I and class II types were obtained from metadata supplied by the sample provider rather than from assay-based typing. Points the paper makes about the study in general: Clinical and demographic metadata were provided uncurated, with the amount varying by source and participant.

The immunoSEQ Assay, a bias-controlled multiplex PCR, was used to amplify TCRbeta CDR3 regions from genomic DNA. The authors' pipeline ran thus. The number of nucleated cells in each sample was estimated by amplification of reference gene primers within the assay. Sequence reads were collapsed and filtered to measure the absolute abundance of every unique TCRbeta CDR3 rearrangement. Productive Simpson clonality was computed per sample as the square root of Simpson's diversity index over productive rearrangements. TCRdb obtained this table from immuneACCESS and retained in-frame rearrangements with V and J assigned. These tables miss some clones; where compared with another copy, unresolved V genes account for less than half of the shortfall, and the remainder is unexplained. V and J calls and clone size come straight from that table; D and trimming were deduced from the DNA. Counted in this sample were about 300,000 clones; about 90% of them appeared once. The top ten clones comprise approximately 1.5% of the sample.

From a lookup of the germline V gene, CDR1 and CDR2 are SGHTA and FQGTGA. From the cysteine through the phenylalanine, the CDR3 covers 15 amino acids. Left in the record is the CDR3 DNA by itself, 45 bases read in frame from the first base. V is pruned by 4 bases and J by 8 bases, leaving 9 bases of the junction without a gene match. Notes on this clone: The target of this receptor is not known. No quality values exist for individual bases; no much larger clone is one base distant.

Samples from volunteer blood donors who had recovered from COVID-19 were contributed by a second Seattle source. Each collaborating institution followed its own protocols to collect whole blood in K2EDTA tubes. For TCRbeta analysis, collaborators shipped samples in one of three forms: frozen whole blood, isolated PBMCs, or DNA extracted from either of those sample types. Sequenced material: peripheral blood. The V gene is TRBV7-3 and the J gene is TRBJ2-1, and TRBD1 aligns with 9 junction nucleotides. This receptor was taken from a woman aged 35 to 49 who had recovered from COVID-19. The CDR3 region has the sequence CASSSGTGFLDEQFF. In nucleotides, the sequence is TGTGCCAGCAGCTCCGGGACAGGGTTTCTCGATGAGCAGTTCTTC.